Listed here are 10 T cell receptor beta chains from one sample, sequenced in a study of vaccination and CD4 T cells after COVID-19. Sequenced with the Oncomine TCR Beta short-read assay was DNA taken from cultured CD4+ T cells. From the PCR reads, TCRdb called clonotypes with MiXCR, one entry per CDR3 protein. The sample consists of approximately 24,000 distinct CDR3 sequences, 25% to 30% of them appearing once. The time point is: late sampling 161 to 241 days after vaccination in a few convalescent patients. Sample treatment: approximately 9-day PBMC culture with coronavirus spike peptide pools or control peptides (ViraFEST assay). The antigens these receptors bind are not known. The specimen comprised CD4+ T cells from blood, cultured in vitro, sampled about 7 months after SARS-CoV-2 vaccination. The source of these receptors is a human donor who had recovered from COVID-19.

This chain joins TRBV7-9 and TRBJ2-1; D possibly corresponds to TRBD1 (6 bases). Trimming took off 4 bases at V and 5 bases at J, with 15 bases between the two ends. CDR3 length equals 15 residues. Looked up from germline, CDR1 is SEHNR and CDR2 is FQNEAQ (reference sequence). CDR3 nucleotide sequence: TGTGCCAGCAGCTGGTCCCCGAACAGGGACAATGAGCAGTTCTTC. This translates into CASSWSPNRDNEQFF.

V and J are TRBV19 and TRBJ1-1; D not certain. V was shortened by 6 bases and J by 3 bases, with 8 bases between the two germline ends. This CDR3 region has 12 residues. CDR1 is LNHDA and CDR2 is SQIVND in the germline V gene (reference sequence). The CDR3 here is CASSSLYTEAFF. The CDR3 coding sequence is TGTGCCAGTAGCTCTTTGTACACTGAAGCTTTCTTT. Full variable domain (remainder filled in from reference TRBV19 and TRBJ1-1): DGGITQSPKYLFRKEGQNVTLSCEQNLNHDAMYWYRQDPGQGLRLIYYSQIVNDFQKGDIAEGYSVSREKKESFPLTVTSAQKNPTAFYLCASSSLYTEAFFGQGTRLTVV.

This clonotype is medium-sized (0.01 to 0.1%). The chain combines TRBV20-1 with TRBJ1-5; weak D call: TRBD1 (5 bases). The CDR3 totals 16 residues. Germline V gene sequence: CDR1 DFQATT, CDR2 SNEGSKA (reference sequence). V lost 3 bases and J lost 0, with 15 bases in between. The CDR3 loop reads CSARSPGMGSNQPQHF. CDR3 nucleotide sequence: TGCAGTGCTAGGTCTCCAGGGATGGGTAGCAATCAGCCCCAGCATTTT.

This clonotype is labeled as medium-sized. The rearrangement joins TRBV7-2 to TRBJ1-5; a weak D match, TRBD1 (6 bases). The CDR3 sequence is 15 residues long. V gave up 5 bases and J gave up 7 bases, with 18 bases separating them. Germline CDR1 is SGHTA and CDR2 is FQGNSA. CDR3 DNA: TGTGCCAGCAGCCCAGGAGCAGGGGCCGAGCAGCCCCAGCATTTT. Protein sequence: CASSPGAGAEQPQHF.

The chain combines TRBV20-1 with TRBJ1-6; 7 nucleotides match TRBD1. The CDR3 is made up of 13 amino acids. Germline CDR1 is DFQATT and CDR2 is SNEGSKA (reference sequence). Losses at the gene ends were 3 bases for V and 8 bases for J; bases not matched to a gene: 4. The CDR3 spells CSARGDRDSPLHF. The CDR3 DNA follows: TGCAGTGCTAGGGGCGACAGGGATTCACCCCTCCACTTT.

Here the CDR3 DNA reads TGCAGTGCCTCCACTAGCGTGGGGATCTCCTACAATGAGCAGTTCTTC. Amino acid sequence: CSASTSVGISYNEQFF. The chain uses TRBV20-1 and TRBJ2-1; the match to TRBD2 covers 7 bases. From germline, CDR1 is DFQATT and CDR2 SNEGSKA (reference sequence). V was clipped by 6 bases and J by 0 bases; unmatched bases: 11. The CDR3 spans 16 residues.

In its sample, this clonotype was seen a few times. The chain combines TRBV28 with TRBJ2-6; D is unclear. Trimming left V 5 bases short and J 0 bases short, with 8 bases between. Germline V CDR1 and CDR2: MDHEN, SYDVKM. This CDR3 has 15 amino acids. The CDR3 is CASSQRRSGANVLTF. The CDR3 coding sequence is TGTGCCAGCAGTCAGAGGCGCTCTGGGGCCAACGTCCTGACTTTC.

The rearrangement links TRBV20-1 to TRBJ1-3; TRBD1 might be the D (5 bases). Per the germline V gene, CDR1 is DFQATT and CDR2 is SNEGSKA (reference sequence). The CDR3 totals 13 residues. Trimming pared 4 bases from V and 3 bases from J, leaving 10 bases between. The DNA of the CDR3 is TGCAGTGCTACAAAAGGGGTTGGAAACACCATATATTTT. Protein: CSATKGVGNTIYF.

Only a few counts were recorded for this clonotype. V and J are TRBV5-4 and TRBJ2-7, with a possible D match to TRBD2 (6 bases). The germline V gene has CDR1 SGHNT and CDR2 YYREEE (reference sequence). V was pared by 5 bases and J by 0 bases, with 15 bases between. The CDR3 extends over 15 amino acids. Here the CDR3 reads CASRPPGLDSYEQYF. CDR3 coding DNA: TGTGCCAGCAGACCCCCGGGACTCGACTCCTACGAGCAGTACTTC.

The chain couples TRBV7-9 to TRBJ2-7; D possibly corresponds to TRBD1 (6 bases). The ends were cut back, 0 bases at V and 5 bases at J, with 20 bases in the middle. Germline V gene sequence: CDR1 SEHNR, CDR2 FQNEAQ (reference sequence). This CDR3 is 17 amino acids long. CDR3 region: CASSLALSGVNSNEQYF. In nucleotides, the CDR3 is TGTGCCAGCAGCTTAGCGCTGTCAGGGGTAAATTCGAACGAGCAGTACTTC.